A selection of T cell receptor beta chains follows, all from one sample in a study of shared clonotypes between healthy human individuals. Data came from immunoSEQ multiplex PCR; TCRdb stores just in-frame clones and leaves some out. The table has roughly 1,000,000 clones, 75% to 80% seen once; the top ten hold 0.55% to 0.7%. Sequenced sample: memory CD4+ T cells from PBMCs. Every receptor here comes from a man younger than 35 in good health. Some clones in this sample may be carry-over from other donors' samples. Each CDR3 is given with its conserved first and last residue. The D gene is left open where the match is weak. Only part of the rows carry a size: once, few, many, or a class if the clone is expanded.

>TRBJ1-2|TRBV7-2|.|many
TGTGCCAGCAGCCTATCAACAGGGACAAATGGCTACACCTTC
CASSLSTGTNGYTF
>TRBJ2-3|TRBV2|.|.
TGTGCCAGCAGTGATGTGGGGGGGGCGGATACGCAGTATTTT
CASSDVGGADTQYF
>TRBJ1-2|TRBV28|.|.
TGTGCCAGCAGTTTAATCCGACAGAATGGCTACACCTTC
CASSLIRQNGYTF
>TRBJ2-3|TRBV9|TRBD1|once
TGTGCCAGCAGCGCCCCCCGGCGGGACAGGGGGCAAGATACGCAGTATTTT
CASSAPRRDRGQDTQYF
>TRBJ2-1|TRBV28|TRBD2|.
TGTGCCAGCAGTCGCGGGGGGGGCTCCTACAATGAGCAGTTCTTC
CASSRGGGSYNEQFF
>TRBJ1-2|TRBV7-8|TRBD1|.
TGTGCCAGCAGCCCCCTAGGGACAGTCTATGGCTACACCTTC
CASSPLGTVYGYTF
>TRBJ1-3|TRBV9|.|.
TGTGCCAGCAGCCCCGGGTTAGGGTCCGGAAACACCATATATTTT
CASSPGLGSGNTIYF
>TRBJ1-1|TRBV11-2|.|few
TGTGCCAGCAGCTTAGTGGGGGACACTGAAGCTTTCTTT
CASSLVGDTEAFF
>TRBJ2-7|TRBV5-8|.|.
TGTGCCAGCAGCTTCGCCGTTACTCCTACCTACGAGCAGTACTTC
CASSFAVTPTYEQYF
>TRBJ1-3|TRBV19|.|few
TGTGCCAGTAGTTCCGTCTCCTCTGGAAACACCATATATTTT
CASSSVSSGNTIYF
>TRBJ2-7|TRBV7-9|.|.
TGTGCCAGCAGCCTACCGGGGGTCTACGAGCAGTACTTC
CASSLPGVYEQYF
>TRBJ2-7|TRBV5-4|.|.
TGTGCCAGCAGCGCCGGGACTCTCCACTCCTACGAGCAGTACTTC
CASSAGTLHSYEQYF
>TRBJ2-7|TRBV5-1|TRBD1|once
TGCGCCAGCAGCTTGGCAGGGACAGGCCCCTACGAGCAGTACTTC
CASSLAGTGPYEQYF
>TRBJ2-5|TRBV5-6|TRBD1|few
TGTGCCAGCAGCGGGATGGGACAGGGGTACCAGGAGACCCAGTACTTC
CASSGMGQGYQETQYF